A selection of T cell receptor beta chains follows, all from one sample in a study of ipilimumab plus nivolumab after autologous stem cell transplantation. Profiled with immunoSEQ multiplex PCR; TCRdb holds only in-frame clones, not every one. The sample shows 8,000 to 10,000 clones, about 70% of them seen only once. Sequences were derived from PBMCs, sampled in a trial of ipilimumab plus nivolumab as post-transplant consolidation. The receptor set was obtained from a female donor with multiple myeloma. Each CDR3 is given with its conserved first and last residue. Each record gives: J gene, V gene, CDR3 protein.

J gene: TRBJ1-1; V gene: TRBV7-3; CDR3 protein: CASGDSPNTEAFF
J gene: TRBJ1-5; V gene: TRBV15; CDR3 protein: CATSRDPQGNQPQHF
J gene: TRBJ2-3; V gene: TRBV5-1; CDR3 protein: CASSSWEAGGPGDTQYF
J gene: TRBJ2-2; V gene: TRBV28; CDR3 protein: CASSFSGTSGVGELFF
J gene: TRBJ1-5; V gene: TRBV27; CDR3 protein: CASSSYGQGRNQPQHF
J gene: TRBJ1-4; V gene: TRBV4-1; CDR3 protein: CASSQVIVGKLFF
J gene: TRBJ2-1; V gene: TRBV10-2; CDR3 protein: CAAREQGEGEQFF
J gene: TRBJ2-1; V gene: TRBV27; CDR3 protein: CASSLRQGEYNEQFF
J gene: TRBJ2-3; V gene: TRBV7-3; CDR3 protein: CASSLYGARTDTQYF
J gene: TRBJ2-1; V gene: TRBV6-4; CDR3 protein: CASSERTEDNEQFF
J gene: TRBJ1-1; V gene: TRBV6-6; CDR3 protein: CASSYSGPGGTEAFF
J gene: TRBJ2-2; V gene: TRBV7-8; CDR3 protein: CASSTTRAVGWTGELFF
J gene: TRBJ2-7; V gene: TRBV7-3; CDR3 protein: CASSLANGYEQYF
J gene: TRBJ2-7; V gene: TRBV27; CDR3 protein: CASSLPGGFHEQYF
J gene: TRBJ1-1; V gene: TRBV27; CDR3 protein: CASSLPQGGAFF
J gene: TRBJ2-1; V gene: TRBV10-3; CDR3 protein: CAISEWGGVDNEQFF
J gene: TRBJ1-2; V gene: TRBV7-2; CDR3 protein: CASSFQFEGSYGYTF
J gene: TRBJ1-1; V gene: TRBV18; CDR3 protein: CASSSTGNTEAFF